The 14 T cell receptor beta chains below were found in one sample sequenced in a study of cytomegalovirus exposure and HLA in healthy donors. Clones were sequenced by immunoSEQ multiplex PCR, and TCRdb holds only the in-frame ones, with some missing. The sample yields 45,000 to 70,000 clones, just over 90% seen once. The sample was PBMCs. These receptors all stem from a woman between 18 and 29 years old in good health and CMV-seronegative.

This sequence joins TRBV7-6 and TRBJ2-2; D gene ambiguous. There are 14 residues in the CDR3. Germline CDR1 reads SGHVS; CDR2 reads FNYEAQ. The ends were cut back, 5 bases at V and 2 bases at J, with 9 bases in the middle. The chain's CDR3 is CASSPLLNTGELFF. CDR3 bases: TGTGCCAGCAGCCCGCTACTTAACACCGGGGAGCTGTTTTTT.

This sequence joins TRBV7-9 and TRBJ1-3, with D unclear. The germline CDR1 and CDR2 sequences are SEHNR and FQNEAQ (reference sequence). The CDR3 loop spans 15 amino acids. V was cut by 5 bases and J by 2 bases, with 13 bases left in between. This chain's CDR3 is CASSHPAAAGNTIYF. DNA for the CDR3: TGTGCCAGCAGCCACCCAGCCGCGGCTGGAAACACCATATATTTT.

The chain links TRBV7-6 to TRBJ2-7; 7 bases match TRBD2. Unmatched junction bases numbered 12, after V lost 3 bases and J lost 4 bases. Germline V lookup: CDR1 SGHVS, CDR2 FNYEAQ. This CDR3 region has 16 residues. CDR3 coding DNA: TGTGCCAGCAGCTTGGCGACTAGCACCCGCCTTTACGAGCAGTACTTC. This translates into CASSLATSTRLYEQYF. The entire variable domain, with the rest obtained from reference TRBV7-6 and TRBJ2-7, is as follows: GAGVSQSPRYKVTKRGQDVALRCDPISGHVSLYWYRQALGQGPEFLTYFNYEAQQDKSGLPNDRFSAERPEGSISTLTIQRTEQRDSAMYRCASSLATSTRLYEQYFGPGTRLTVT.

The CDR3 region is CASSLVLVRAYGYTF. The DNA of the CDR3 is TGTGCCAGCAGCTTAGTCTTAGTACGCGCCTACGGCTACACCTTC. The chain couples TRBV11-2 to TRBJ1-2; no reliable D call. Trimming stripped 1 base from V and 8 bases from J, with 17 bases between. Germline CDR1 SGHAT, CDR2 FQNNGV. CDR3 size: 15 residues.

The rearrangement joins TRBV4-1 to TRBJ1-1; 7 bases agree with TRBD1. Germline-derived CDR1 and CDR2 are MGHRA and YSYEKL. Trimming took 5 bases from V and 10 from J; bases not matched to a gene: 10. This CDR3 contains 13 residues. CDR3: CASSYQDRGLAFF. CDR3 nucleotide sequence: TGCGCCAGCAGCTACCAAGATAGGGGGCTAGCTTTCTTT.

The chain has TRBV6-6 and TRBJ2-1, with D perhaps matching TRBD2 (6 bases). From germline, CDR1 is MNHNY and CDR2 SVGAGI (reference sequence). The ends were cut back, 8 bases at V and 2 bases at J, with 16 bases in the middle. This CDR3 is built from 15 residues. DNA of the CDR3: TGTGCCAGCGCGGCGGGGACCACCACCTACAATGAGCAGTTCTTC. Its protein is CASAAGTTTYNEQFF.

This clone was seen once. The chain links TRBV7-6 to TRBJ2-5, with D possibly matching TRBD1 (5 bases). Trimming cost V 2 bases and J 5 bases, with 18 bases left between them. This CDR3 contains 16 residues. Looked up from germline, CDR1 is SGHVS and CDR2 is FNYEAQ. CDR3 sequence reads: CASSLRGDSVVETQYF. Written as DNA, the CDR3 is TGTGCCAGCAGCTTAAGGGGCGATAGTGTCGTCGAGACCCAGTACTTC.

The rearrangement links TRBV29-1 to TRBJ1-1, with a weak D call TRBD1 (6 bases). CDR3 length equals 13 residues. V dropped 4 bases and J dropped 5 bases, with 14 bases sitting between them. Per germline, CDR1 SQVTM and CDR2 ANQGSEA. Here the CDR3 DNA reads TGCAGCGTTGTGTTCAGGGGAAGGACTGAAGCTTTCTTT. Its translation is CSVVFRGRTEAFF.

This rearrangement joins TRBV2 to TRBJ2-1; 8 bases fit TRBD1. V lost 8 bases and J lost 9; bases outside the gene matches: 12. Germline CDR1 SNHLY, CDR2 FYNNEI. The CDR3 sequence is 14 residues long. The CDR3 DNA reads as TGTGCCAGCCGCGGTTCCGGGACAGGCGGTGAGCAGTTCTTC. Its translation: CASRGSGTGGEQFF.

The V and J genes are TRBV19 and TRBJ1-2; TRBD1 agrees at 10 bases. This CDR3 region has 17 residues. The ends lost 4 bases at V and 3 bases at J; junction bases unmatched: 11. Germline V CDR1 and CDR2: LNHDA, SQIVND (reference sequence). The CDR3 sequence: CASSRRTGGIPYYGYTF. CDR3 sequence (DNA): TGTGCCAGTAGTAGGCGGACAGGGGGGATTCCCTACTATGGCTACACCTTC. Variable domain in full (rest from reference TRBV19 and TRBJ1-2): DGGITQSPKYLFRKEGQNVTLSCEQNLNHDAMYWYRQDPGQGLRLIYYSQIVNDFQKGDIAEGYSVSREKKESFPLTVTSAQKNPTAFYLCASSRRTGGIPYYGYTFGSGTRLTVV.

The rearrangement joins TRBV29-1 to TRBJ1-2; D unclear. The CDR3 runs to 13 residues. The germline CDR1 and CDR2 sequences are SQVTM and ANQGSEA. V dropped 4 bases and J dropped 3 bases, with 12 bases sitting between them. The CDR3 coding sequence is TGCAGCGTTGTCGAGGGTATGGACTATGGCTACACCTTC. Amino acids: CSVVEGMDYGYTF.

The chain links TRBV7-9 to TRBJ2-1; 10 nucleotides line up with TRBD2. After removal of 7 bases from V and 6 bases from J, the junction contained 9 bases not matched to a gene. Germline assignment: CDR1 SEHNR and CDR2 FQNEAQ (reference sequence). The CDR3 covers 15 residues. The CDR3 here is CASTLGLAGANEQFF. In DNA form, the CDR3 reads TGTGCCAGCACCCTCGGCCTAGCGGGAGCCAATGAGCAGTTCTTC.

The chain links TRBV7-8 to TRBJ2-1, with D tentatively TRBD1 (6 bases). V was clipped by 8 bases and J by 0 bases, with 14 bases between them. The CDR3 covers 15 residues. Per germline, CDR1 SGHVS and CDR2 FQNEAQ. The chain's CDR3 is CASGPGQSSYNEQFF. CDR3 nucleotides: TGTGCCAGCGGCCCGGGACAAAGCTCCTACAATGAGCAGTTCTTC.

V usage is TRBV18 and J usage is TRBJ2-7; TRBD1 agrees at 7 bases. The CDR3 is 13 residues long. Germline-derived CDR1 and CDR2 are KGHSH and LQKENI. Trimming at V came to 2 bases and at J to 7 bases, leaving 5 bases not matched to a gene. CDR3 sequence reads: CASSPATGREQYV. The CDR3 DNA reads TGTGCCAGCTCACCAGCGACAGGGCGTGAGCAGTACGTC.